These T cell receptor beta chains were read from a single sample in a study of prognosis after radiotherapy for stage I lung cancer. TCRdb re-derived calls from the multiplex PCR reads in MiXCR, one entry per CDR3 protein. The sample shows about 16,000 distinct CDR3 sequences, around 42% of them seen only once. The sequencing used PBMCs, collected before or after stereotactic body radiation therapy (not recorded which). All receptors come from a donor aged 50 or older with non-small cell lung cancer. CDR3s include the opening cysteine and the closing phenylalanine or tryptophan. A D gene is named only where the DNA matches it firmly. Clone size is not always given. Where it is, it says once, few, many or a class for expanded clones.

d_call j_call clone_size v_call cdr3_aa cdr3_nt
NA TRBJ1-4 once TRBV11-2 CASSHPWSGLNEKLFF TGTGCCAGCAGCCACCCGTGGTCGGGGTTGAATGAAAAACTGTTTTTT
TRBD1 TRBJ1-1 NA TRBV20-1 CSAPGQGTDTEAFF TGCAGTGCTCCGGGACAGGGGACGGACACTGAGGCTTTCTTT
NA TRBJ2-2 many TRBV18 CASSPTPNTGELFF TGTGCCAGCTCACCTACACCGAACACCGGGGAGCTGTTTTTT
NA TRBJ1-2 many TRBV28 CASKQKYGYTF TGTGCCAGCAAACAGAAGTATGGCTACACCTTC
NA TRBJ2-3 NA TRBV5-4 CASSFSSTDTQYF TGTGCCAGCAGCTTCTCTAGCACAGATACGCAGTATTTT
NA TRBJ2-2 many TRBV5-5 CASSSPWGQELTGELFF TGTGCCAGCAGCTCCCCCTGGGGGCAGGAGCTCACCGGGGAGCTGTTTTTT
TRBD1 TRBJ1-2 many TRBV3-1 CASSQDVDRATYGYTF TGTGCCAGCAGCCAAGATGTGGACAGGGCTACCTATGGCTACACCTTC
NA TRBJ2-2 NA TRBV6-2/TRBV6-3 CASITGTPAQGTGELFF TGTGCCAGCATAACCGGGACCCCCGCACAGGGCACCGGTGAGCTGTTTTTT
NA TRBJ2-3 many TRBV7-2 CASSLGPDTDTQYF TGTGCCAGCAGCTTAGGTCCAGACACAGATACGCAGTATTTT
TRBD2 TRBJ2-7 NA TRBV7-2 CASSLGVAVSSREHYF TGTGCCAGCAGCTTAGGAGTCGCGGTCAGTTCGCGGGAGCATTACTTC
NA TRBJ2-2 many TRBV7-3 CASSLFRSGELFF TGTGCCAGCAGCTTATTTCGGTCCGGGGAGCTGTTTTTT
NA TRBJ2-2 NA TRBV5-1 CASSLEINTGELFF TGCGCCAGCAGCTTGGAGATAAACACCGGGGAGCTGTTTTTT
NA TRBJ2-5 many TRBV7-2 CASSLSRTQETQYF TGTGCCAGCAGCTTATCGAGGACCCAAGAGACCCAGTACTTC
TRBD2 TRBJ2-7 NA TRBV9 CASSAGGPSEQYF TGTGCCAGCAGCGCGGGGGGGCCTAGCGAGCAGTACTTC
TRBD1 TRBJ2-7 many TRBV9 CASSETGASYEQYF TGTGCCAGCAGCGAGACAGGGGCCTCCTACGAGCAGTACTTC
NA TRBJ1-5 many TRBV20-1 CSASPSGGNQPQHF TGCAGTGCTAGCCCCAGCGGTGGCAATCAGCCCCAGCATTTT
TRBD1 TRBJ1-6 many TRBV7-9 CASSPRQGANSPLHF TGTGCCAGCAGTCCTCGACAGGGGGCAAATTCACCCCTCCACTTT
TRBD2 TRBJ2-1 many TRBV29-1 CSARASSGSGEQFF TGCAGCGCCCGAGCGTCTAGCGGGAGTGGTGAGCAGTTCTTC
NA TRBJ2-5 many TRBV30 CAWTAGLGRIQETQYF TGTGCCTGGACTGCGGGTTTGGGTAGGATCCAAGAGACCCAGTACTTC
TRBD1 TRBJ2-5 many TRBV20-1 CSAWDRGHETQYF TGCAGTGCTTGGGACAGGGGGCACGAGACCCAGTACTTC
NA TRBJ1-3 once TRBV7-9 CASSVTGSGNTIYF TGTGCCAGCAGCGTAACAGGTTCTGGAAACACCATATATTTT
NA TRBJ2-2 NA TRBV2 CASSELGYRGTGELFF TGTGCCAGCAGTGAATTAGGGTATCGAGGGACCGGGGAGCTGTTTTTT
NA TRBJ2-7 NA TRBV7-9 CASTSDYYEQYF TGTGCCAGCACTTCTGACTACTACGAGCAGTACTTC
TRBD1 TRBJ2-1 many TRBV12-5 CASVATGGAEQFF TGTGCTAGTGTCGCGACAGGGGGAGCTGAGCAGTTCTTC
NA TRBJ1-5 NA TRBV6-1 CASSERGASNQPQHF TGTGCCAGCAGTGAAAGGGGGGCGAGCAATCAGCCCCAGCATTTT
TRBD1 TRBJ2-2 many TRBV6-9 CASSYSLPGQGGTGELFF TGTGCCAGCAGTTACTCCCTCCCGGGACAGGGAGGAACCGGGGAGCTGTTTTTT
NA TRBJ1-6 NA TRBV5-1 CASSLDGDNSPLHF TGCGCCAGCAGCTTGGACGGAGATAATTCACCCCTCCACTTT
NA TRBJ2-3 NA TRBV27 CASSFSTDTQYF TGTGCCAGCAGTTTTAGCACAGATACGCAGTATTTT
NA TRBJ1-6 medium-sized TRBV12-3/TRBV12-4 CASSLALGSPLHF TGTGCCAGCAGTTTAGCGCTGGGGTCACCCCTCCACTTT
NA TRBJ2-7 NA TRBV28 CASNTPGHTYEQYF TGTGCCAGCAACACGCCGGGACACACCTACGAGCAGTACTTC
TRBD2 TRBJ2-2 many TRBV19 CATSPVGLAGKTGELFF TGTGCCACCTCACCAGTGGGACTAGCGGGAAAGACCGGGGAGCTGTTTTTT
NA TRBJ1-1 NA TRBV3-1 CASRNQRNTEAFF TGTGCCAGCAGAAACCAGCGGAACACTGAAGCTTTCTTT
NA TRBJ1-4 many TRBV5-6 CASSFEGRRDEKLFF TGTGCCAGCAGCTTTGAGGGGCGGAGGGATGAAAAACTGTTTTTT
NA TRBJ1-1 once TRBV5-8 CASSLAGAWNTEAFF TGTGCCAGCAGCTTGGCCGGGGCATGGAACACTGAAGCTTTCTTT
TRBD2 TRBJ2-7 NA TRBV6-2/TRBV6-3 CASSYGGTSVTYEQYF TGTGCCAGCAGTTACGGTGGGACTAGTGTAACCTACGAGCAGTACTTC
NA TRBJ1-4 NA TRBV28 CASNAGRRGEKLFF TGTGCCAGCAACGCGGGGAGGCGAGGTGAAAAACTGTTTTTT
TRBD1 TRBJ1-2 few TRBV12-3/TRBV12-4 CASSRTGGQDGYTF TGTGCCAGCAGCCGGACAGGGGGCCAAGATGGCTACACCTTC
NA TRBJ1-1 many TRBV27 CASSFGARNTEAFF TGTGCCAGCAGTTTCGGGGCCAGGAACACTGAAGCTTTCTTT
TRBD1 TRBJ2-3 many TRBV6-1 CASRDRGLIYTDTQYF TGTGCCAGCAGAGACAGGGGGCTAATTTACACAGATACGCAGTATTTT
TRBD2 TRBJ2-1 NA TRBV6-1 CASRRSGTSYNEQFF TGTGCCAGCAGAAGGTCCGGGACTAGTTACAATGAGCAGTTCTTC
TRBD2 TRBJ2-1 many TRBV24-1 CATSVGGANRYNEQFF TGTGCCACCAGTGTGGGAGGGGCTAATCGCTACAATGAGCAGTTCTTC
NA TRBJ2-2 NA TRBV12-3/TRBV12-4 CANSFEGGELFF TGTGCCAACAGTTTTGAGGGTGGGGAGCTGTTTTTT
NA TRBJ2-7 NA TRBV5-1 CASSFYICSAPPSAGGTYEQYF NA